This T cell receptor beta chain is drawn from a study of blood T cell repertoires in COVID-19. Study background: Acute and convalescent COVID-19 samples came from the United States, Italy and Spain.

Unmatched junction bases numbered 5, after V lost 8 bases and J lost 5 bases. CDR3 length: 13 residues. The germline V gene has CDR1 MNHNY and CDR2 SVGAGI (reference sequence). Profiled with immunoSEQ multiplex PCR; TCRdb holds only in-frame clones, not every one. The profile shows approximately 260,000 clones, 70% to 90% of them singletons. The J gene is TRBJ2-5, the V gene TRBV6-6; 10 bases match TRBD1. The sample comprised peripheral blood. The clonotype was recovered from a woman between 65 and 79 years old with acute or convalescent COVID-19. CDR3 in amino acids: CASRQGARETQYF. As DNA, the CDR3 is TGTGCCAGCCGACAGGGGGCGAGGGAGACCCAGTACTTC.